The rows below give T cell receptor beta chains drawn from one sample of a study of tumor and adjacent non-tumor tissue in lung cancer. MiXCR, run by TCRdb on the multiplex PCR reads, gives a single entry per CDR3 protein. This repertoire shows 90,000 to 130,000 distinct CDR3 sequences, approximately 87% found once; its top ten account for approximately 24%. Sequenced input: lung tumor tissue. The receptors here all came from a man aged 65 to 85 with non-small cell lung cancer. The CDR3 runs from the conserved cysteine through the conserved F or W.

v_call,j_call,cdr3_aa
TRBV4-1,TRBJ2-5,CASSQRLGREIQYF
TRBV5-5,TRBJ1-1,CASNPDISNTEALF
TRBV12-3/TRBV12-4,TRBJ2-5,CASILISLETQYF
TRBV6-1,TRBJ1-1,CASIQREQGRSEAFF
TRBV10-3,TRBJ2-7,CAISLTRVYEQYF
TRBV29-1,TRBJ2-5,CSTKSYLETGQEIQYF
TRBV2,TRBJ2-3,CTSRLAGASTDTQYF
TRBV4-2,TRBJ2-1,CACSQGSPLYNEQFF
TRBV13,TRBJ1-6,CASSLPGAEGDSPLHF
TRBV10-1,TRBJ2-3,CACSESGFGRDTQYF
TRBV6-6,TRBJ2-6,CASSYSSGTRYTGANVLTF
TRBV13,TRBJ1-2,CASSLGQGDGYFF
TRBV29-1,TRBJ2-5,CNVEFYWTSGGKRVTQYF
TRBV11-1,TRBJ2-1,CASSLVARVDEQFF
TRBV6-5,TRBJ1-4,CASRRTGSSNEKLFF
TRBV29-1,TRBJ2-1,CSVGLAVGFNEHFF
TRBV29-1,TRBJ2-1,CSIPQGYNEQFF
TRBV18,TRBJ2-2,CASSPWGNPNTGELFF
TRBV6-6,TRBJ2-1,CASGNPGLAGGLGEQFF
TRBV5-1,TRBJ1-1,CASSPFPTGGFSEDFF
TRBV6-1,TRBJ1-4,CASSEAGSAGRGEKLLF
TRBV6-2/TRBV6-3,TRBJ2-1,CANRRTNGRLYNEKFF
TRBV11-2,TRBJ1-4,CASSLDISNEKLFF